A selection of T cell receptor beta chains follows, all from one sample in a study of blood T cell repertoires in COVID-19. Assay: immunoSEQ multiplex PCR; the TCRdb copy retains only in-frame clones and omits some. Of 150,000 to 200,000 clones detected, almost 85% appear once; the ten largest clones hold about 10%. The sequenced sample was PBMCs or T cells enriched from blood (not recorded which). Every receptor here comes from a man in his fifties or sixties who had recovered from COVID-19. CDR3s include the opening cysteine and the closing phenylalanine or tryptophan. Each record gives: V gene, CDR3 protein.

TRBV6-1,CASSEPRQGRGGYTF
TRBV10-3,CAISEYGGRGAFF
TRBV3-1/TRBV3-2,CASSRKTGAEAFF
TRBV7-3,CASGRFGTGEGYGYTF
TRBV28,CASLAGDTQYF
TRBV2,CASSVLGAGYNEQFF
TRBV28,CASTSSRTANYGYTF
TRBV18,CASSPLGGPTNYGYTF
TRBV29-1,CSAARGLPTSGNEQYF
TRBV28,CASRSTFSGANVLTF
TRBV28,CASSSQGAGTDTQYF
TRBV28,CASTALGQGAGQPQHF
TRBV4-1,CASSQGTSGDYVEQYF
TRBV6-5,CASSRSAYEQYF
TRBV18,CASSRAVAGQPQHF
TRBV5-1,CASSHQQAHQETQYF